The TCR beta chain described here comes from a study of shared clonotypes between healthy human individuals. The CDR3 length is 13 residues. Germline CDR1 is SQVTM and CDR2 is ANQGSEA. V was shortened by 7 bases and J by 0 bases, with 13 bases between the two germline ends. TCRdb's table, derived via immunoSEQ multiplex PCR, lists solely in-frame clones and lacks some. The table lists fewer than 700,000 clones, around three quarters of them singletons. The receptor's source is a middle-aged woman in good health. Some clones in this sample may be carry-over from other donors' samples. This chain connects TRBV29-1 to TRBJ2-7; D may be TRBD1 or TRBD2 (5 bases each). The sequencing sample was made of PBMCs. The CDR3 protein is CSASGTASYEQYF. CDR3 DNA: TGCAGCGCTTCCGGGACGGCCTCCTACGAGCAGTACTTC.